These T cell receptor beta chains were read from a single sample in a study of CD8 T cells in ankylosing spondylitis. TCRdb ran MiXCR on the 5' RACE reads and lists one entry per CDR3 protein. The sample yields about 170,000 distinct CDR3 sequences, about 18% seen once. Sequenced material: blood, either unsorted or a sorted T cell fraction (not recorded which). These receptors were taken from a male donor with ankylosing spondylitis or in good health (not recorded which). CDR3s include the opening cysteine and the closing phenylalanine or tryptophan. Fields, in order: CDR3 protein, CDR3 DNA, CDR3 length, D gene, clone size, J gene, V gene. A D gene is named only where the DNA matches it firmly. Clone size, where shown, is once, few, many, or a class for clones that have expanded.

CDR3aa: CSASLYEQYF; CDR3nt: TGCAGTGCTAGTCTCTACGAGCAGTACTTC; len: 10; d_gene: NA; abundance: many; j_gene: TRBJ2-7; v_gene: TRBV20-1
CDR3aa: CASSYRDNEQFF; CDR3nt: TGTGCCAGCAGCTACCGGGACAATGAGCAGTTCTTC; len: 12; d_gene: NA; abundance: many; j_gene: TRBJ2-1; v_gene: TRBV21-1
CDR3aa: CASSPSMTDTQYF; CDR3nt: TGTGCCAGCTCACCTTCCATGACGGATACGCAGTATTTT; len: 13; d_gene: NA; abundance: few; j_gene: TRBJ2-3; v_gene: TRBV18
CDR3aa: CASSPPRTDTQYF; CDR3nt: TGTGCCAGCAGCCCCCCCCGGACAGATACGCAGTATTTT; len: 13; d_gene: NA; abundance: few; j_gene: TRBJ2-3; v_gene: TRBV3-1
CDR3aa: CASSLGRQRTDTQYF; CDR3nt: TGTGCCAGCAGCTTGGGCCGACAGCGCACAGATACGCAGTATTTT; len: 15; d_gene: NA; abundance: many; j_gene: TRBJ2-3; v_gene: TRBV5-6
CDR3aa: CASSLDSGELFF; CDR3nt: TGTGCCAGCAGCTTAGACTCCGGGGAGCTGTTTTTT; len: 12; d_gene: NA; abundance: few; j_gene: TRBJ2-2; v_gene: TRBV7-8
CDR3aa: CSVEEVGGRETQYF; CDR3nt: TGCAGCGTTGAAGAAGTTGGGGGTAGAGAGACCCAGTACTTC; len: 14; d_gene: NA; abundance: many; j_gene: TRBJ2-5; v_gene: TRBV29-1
CDR3aa: CASSGESSGRGPEQFF; CDR3nt: TGCGCCAGCAGCGGGGAATCTAGCGGGAGGGGTCCCGAGCAGTTCTTC; len: 16; d_gene: TRBD2; abundance: few; j_gene: TRBJ2-1; v_gene: TRBV5-1
CDR3aa: CASSQEARTQYF; CDR3nt: TGTGCCAGCAGCCAAGAGGCGCGGACCCAGTACTTC; len: 12; d_gene: NA; abundance: NA; j_gene: TRBJ2-5; v_gene: TRBV3-1
CDR3aa: CASKGRGHTIYF; CDR3nt: TGTGCCAGCAAGGGAAGAGGTCACACCATATATTTT; len: 12; d_gene: NA; abundance: many; j_gene: TRBJ1-3; v_gene: TRBV12-3/TRBV12-4
CDR3aa: CASSFSTGTETQYF; CDR3nt: TGTGCCAGCAGTTTCAGTACGGGAACAGAGACCCAGTACTTC; len: 14; d_gene: NA; abundance: NA; j_gene: TRBJ2-5; v_gene: TRBV12-3/TRBV12-4
CDR3aa: CAIGDDRVGEQFF; CDR3nt: TGTGCCATCGGCGACGACAGGGTAGGTGAGCAGTTCTTC; len: 13; d_gene: TRBD1; abundance: many; j_gene: TRBJ2-1; v_gene: TRBV10-3
CDR3aa: CASSFRSGTEYNEQFF; CDR3nt: TGTGCCAGCAGCTTTCGTTCCGGGACAGAATACAATGAGCAGTTCTTC; len: 16; d_gene: TRBD1; abundance: NA; j_gene: TRBJ2-1; v_gene: TRBV7-9
CDR3aa: CASSVRLAGGVNEQFF; CDR3nt: TGTGCCAGTAGCGTCCGACTAGCGGGAGGAGTAAATGAGCAGTTCTTC; len: 16; d_gene: TRBD2; abundance: many; j_gene: TRBJ2-1; v_gene: TRBV19
CDR3aa: CASSKMGQYF; CDR3nt: TGTGCCAGCAGCAAAATGGGCCAGTACTTC; len: 10; d_gene: NA; abundance: few; j_gene: TRBJ2-4; v_gene: TRBV21-1
CDR3aa: CSASSTKGETQYF; CDR3nt: TGCAGTGCTAGTTCCACAAAGGGAGAGACCCAGTACTTC; len: 13; d_gene: NA; abundance: many; j_gene: TRBJ2-5; v_gene: TRBV20-1